This TCR beta chain derives from a study of early T cells in non-severe SARS-CoV-2 infection. This clonotype appeared many times. Each cDNA molecule carried a unique molecular identifier. TCRdb used MiXCR to reprocess the 5' RACE reads, holding one entry per CDR3 protein. Among some 80,000 distinct CDR3 sequences, less than 5.5% were seen once, and the ten largest hold roughly 7.3%. The sequence was collected from an adult who was a healthcare worker with PCR-confirmed SARS-CoV-2 infection or an uninfected control (not recorded which). The sample here was whole blood, taken at baseline.

The CDR3 nucleotides read TGTGCCAGCAGGGGAGACTGGGGAGGGACTGAAGCTTTCTTT. Translating gives CASRGDWGGTEAFF. V and J are TRBV2 and TRBJ1-1; D gene ambiguous. Trimming removed 6 bases from V and 5 bases from J, with 16 bases in between. The germline CDR1 and CDR2 sequences are SNHLY and FYNNEI. This CDR3 is built from 14 residues.